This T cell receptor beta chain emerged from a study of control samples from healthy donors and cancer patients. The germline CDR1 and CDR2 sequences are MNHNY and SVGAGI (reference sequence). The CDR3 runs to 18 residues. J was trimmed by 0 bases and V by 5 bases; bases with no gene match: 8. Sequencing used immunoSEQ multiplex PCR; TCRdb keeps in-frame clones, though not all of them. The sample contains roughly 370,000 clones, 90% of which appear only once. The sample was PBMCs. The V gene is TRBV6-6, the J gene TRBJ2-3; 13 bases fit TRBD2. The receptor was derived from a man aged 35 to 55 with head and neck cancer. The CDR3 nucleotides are TGTGCCAGCAGTCGACTAGCGGGGGGTTTCCGTAGCACAGATACGCAGTATTTT. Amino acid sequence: CASSRLAGGFRSTDTQYF.